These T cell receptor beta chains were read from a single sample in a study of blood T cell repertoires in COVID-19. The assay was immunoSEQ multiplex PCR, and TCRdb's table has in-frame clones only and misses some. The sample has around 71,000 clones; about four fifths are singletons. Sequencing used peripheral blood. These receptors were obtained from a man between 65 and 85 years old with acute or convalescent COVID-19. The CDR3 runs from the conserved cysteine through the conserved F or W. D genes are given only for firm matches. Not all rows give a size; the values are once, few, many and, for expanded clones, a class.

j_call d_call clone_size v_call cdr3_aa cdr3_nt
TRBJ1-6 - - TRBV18 CASSQTQGYNSPLHF TGTGCCAGCTCACAGACCCAGGGCTATAATTCACCCCTCCACTTT
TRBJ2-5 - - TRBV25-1 CASSEVHWADQYQETQYF TGTGCCAGCAGTGAAGTACATTGGGCAGACCAGTACCAAGAGACCCAGTACTTC
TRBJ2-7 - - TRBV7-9 CASSLGAERNYEQYF TGTGCCAGCAGCTTAGGGGCAGAACGGAATTACGAGCAGTACTTC
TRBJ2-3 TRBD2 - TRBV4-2 CASSQKGRGLAGDVDTQYF TGTGCCAGCAGCCAAAAGGGGCGAGGGCTAGCGGGAGACGTAGATACGCAGTATTTT
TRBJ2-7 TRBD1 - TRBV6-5 CASRRGQGANEQYF TGTGCCAGCAGACGGGGACAGGGGGCTAATGAGCAGTACTTC
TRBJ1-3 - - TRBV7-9 CASSAGGNPGNTIYF TGTGCCAGCAGTGCCGGGGGGAACCCTGGAAACACCATATATTTT
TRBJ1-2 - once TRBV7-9 CASSLGLAQSVGYTF TGTGCCAGCAGCCTAGGTTTGGCTCAATCCGTTGGCTACACCTTC
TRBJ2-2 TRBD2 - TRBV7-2 CASGLYGGRSDTGELFF TGTGCCAGCGGATTATATGGCGGGAGGTCAGACACCGGGGAGCTGTTTTTT
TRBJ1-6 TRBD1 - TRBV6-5 CASRLGTANSPLHF TGTGCCAGCAGACTAGGGACAGCCAATTCACCCCTCCACTTT
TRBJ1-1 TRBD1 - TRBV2 CAITRGLDTEAFF TGTGCCATTACAAGGGGGCTGGACACTGAAGCTTTCTTT
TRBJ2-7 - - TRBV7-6 CASSLETGAYEQYF TGTGCCAGCAGCTTAGAGACAGGAGCGTACGAGCAGTACTTC
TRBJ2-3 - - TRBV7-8 CASSEDPSPGLPDTQYF TGTGCCAGCAGCGAAGACCCTAGCCCCGGCCTCCCAGATACGCAGTATTTT
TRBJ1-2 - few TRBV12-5 CASGLLHPGNLGGYTF TGTGCTAGTGGTTTGCTACACCCCGGGAATTTGGGAGGCTACACCTTC
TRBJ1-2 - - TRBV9 CASSVDRGQGIDGYTF TGTGCCAGCAGCGTAGATCGAGGGCAGGGGATCGATGGCTACACCTTC
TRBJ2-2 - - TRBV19 CASTKGVRTGELFF TGTGCCAGTACGAAGGGGGTAAGAACCGGGGAGCTGTTTTTT
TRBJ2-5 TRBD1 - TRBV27 CASSFLDREETQYF TGTGCCAGCAGTTTCTTGGACAGGGAAGAGACCCAGTACTTC
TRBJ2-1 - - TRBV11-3 CASSLVLTGGSYNEQFF TGTGCCAGCAGCTTAGTTCTTACCGGAGGGTCCTACAATGAGCAGTTCTTC
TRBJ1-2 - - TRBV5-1 CASSLAPGHHGYTF TGCGCCAGCAGCTTGGCCCCAGGTCATCATGGCTACACCTTC
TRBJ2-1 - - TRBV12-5 CASGSSNEQFF TGTGCTAGTGGTTCCAGCAATGAGCAGTTCTTC
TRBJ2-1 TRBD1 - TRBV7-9 CASSRPGTGAYNEQFF TGTGCCAGCAGTCGACCCGGGACAGGGGCCTACAATGAGCAGTTCTTC
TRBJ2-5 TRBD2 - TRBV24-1 CATSKGGSGETQYF TGTGCCACCTCGAAGGGAGGGAGTGGAGAGACCCAGTACTTC
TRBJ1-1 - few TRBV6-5 CASSYGPQAFF TGTGCCAGCAGTTACGGGCCTCAAGCTTTCTTT
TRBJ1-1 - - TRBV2 CASTRANTEAFF TGTGCCAGCACGAGGGCGAACACTGAAGCTTTCTTT
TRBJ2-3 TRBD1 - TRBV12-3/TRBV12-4 CASSSGQADTQYF TGTGCCAGCAGTTCGGGACAGGCAGATACGCAGTATTTT
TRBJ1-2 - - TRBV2 CASSLGTAGGYTF TGTGCCAGCAGCCTCGGGACCGCGGGGGGCTACACCTTC
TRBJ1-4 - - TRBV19 CASSTPGTRELFF TGTGCCAGTAGTACCCCCGGGACAAGAGAACTGTTTTTT
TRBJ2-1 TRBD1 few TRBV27 CASNSRDRVHNEQFF TGTGCCAGCAATTCCCGGGACAGGGTACACAATGAGCAGTTCTTC
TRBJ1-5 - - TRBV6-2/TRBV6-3 CASSNPREMNQPQHF TGTGCCAGCAGCAATCCCAGGGAAATGAATCAGCCCCAGCATTTT
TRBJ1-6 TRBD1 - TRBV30 CAWTRDSHNSPLHF TGTGCCTGGACGAGGGACAGCCATAATTCACCCCTCCACTTT
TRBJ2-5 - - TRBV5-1 CASRLGLRQETQYF TGCGCCAGCAGATTGGGATTGAGGCAAGAGACCCAGTACTTC
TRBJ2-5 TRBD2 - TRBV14 CASSPRGLAGGVETQYF TGTGCCAGCAGCCCCCGCGGACTAGCGGGAGGGGTAGAGACCCAGTACTTC
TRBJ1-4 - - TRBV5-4 CASSLSQGGGANEKLFF TGTGCCAGCAGCTTGAGCCAGGGCGGCGGAGCTAATGAAAAACTGTTTTTT
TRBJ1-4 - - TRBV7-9 CASSLVSTGLEKLFF TGTGCCAGCAGCTTAGTATCCACAGGGCTTGAAAAACTGTTTTTT
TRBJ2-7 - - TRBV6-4 CASSDSGQAYYEQYF TGTGCCAGCAGTGACTCGGGGCAGGCCTACTACGAGCAGTACTTC
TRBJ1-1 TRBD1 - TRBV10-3 CAIYSGQGENTEAFF TGTGCCATATATAGCGGACAGGGGGAGAACACTGAAGCTTTCTTT